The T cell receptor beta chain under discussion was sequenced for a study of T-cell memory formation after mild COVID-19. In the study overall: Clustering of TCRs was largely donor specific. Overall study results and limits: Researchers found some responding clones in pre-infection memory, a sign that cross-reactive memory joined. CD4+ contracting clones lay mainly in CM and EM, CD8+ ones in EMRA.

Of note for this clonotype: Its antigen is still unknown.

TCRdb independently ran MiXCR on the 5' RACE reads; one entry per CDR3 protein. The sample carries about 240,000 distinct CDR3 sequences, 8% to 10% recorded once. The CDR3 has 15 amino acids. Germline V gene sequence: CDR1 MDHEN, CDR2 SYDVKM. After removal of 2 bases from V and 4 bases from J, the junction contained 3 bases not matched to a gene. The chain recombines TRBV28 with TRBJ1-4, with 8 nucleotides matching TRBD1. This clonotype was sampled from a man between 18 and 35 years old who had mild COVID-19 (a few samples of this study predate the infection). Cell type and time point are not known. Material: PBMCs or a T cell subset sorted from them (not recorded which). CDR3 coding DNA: TGTGCCAGCAGTTTAAGGACAGGGCTTAATGAAAAACTGTTTTTT. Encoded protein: CASSLRTGLNEKLFF.